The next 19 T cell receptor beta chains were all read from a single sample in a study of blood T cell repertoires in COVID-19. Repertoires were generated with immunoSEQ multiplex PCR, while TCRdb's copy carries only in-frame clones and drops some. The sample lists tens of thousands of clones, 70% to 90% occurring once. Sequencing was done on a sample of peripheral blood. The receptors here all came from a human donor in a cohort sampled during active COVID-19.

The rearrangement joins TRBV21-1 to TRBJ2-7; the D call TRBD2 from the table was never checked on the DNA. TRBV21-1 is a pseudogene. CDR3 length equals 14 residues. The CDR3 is CATPAGRAAHEQYF. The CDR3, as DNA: TGTGCCACTCCGGCTGGGAGGGCCGCTCACGAGCAGTACTTC.

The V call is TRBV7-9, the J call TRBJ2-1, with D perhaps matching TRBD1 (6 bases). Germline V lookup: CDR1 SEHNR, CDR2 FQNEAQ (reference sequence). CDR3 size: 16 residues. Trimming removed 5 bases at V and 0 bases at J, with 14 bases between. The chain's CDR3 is CASSPSQGSSYNEQFF. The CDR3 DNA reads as TGTGCCAGCAGCCCCAGCCAGGGGAGCTCCTACAATGAGCAGTTCTTC. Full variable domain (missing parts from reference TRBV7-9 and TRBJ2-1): DTGVSQNPRHKITKRGQNVTFRCDPISEHNRLYWYRQTLGQGPEFLTYFQNEAQLEKSRLLSDRFSAERPKGSFSTLEIQRTEQGDSAMYLCASSPSQGSSYNEQFFGPGTRLTVL.

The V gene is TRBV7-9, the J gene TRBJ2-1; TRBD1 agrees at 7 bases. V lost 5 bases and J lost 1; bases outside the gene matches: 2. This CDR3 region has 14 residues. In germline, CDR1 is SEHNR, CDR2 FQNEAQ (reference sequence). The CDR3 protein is CASSLTGSYNEQFF. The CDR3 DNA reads TGTGCCAGCAGCCTGACAGGGTCCTACAATGAGCAGTTCTTC.

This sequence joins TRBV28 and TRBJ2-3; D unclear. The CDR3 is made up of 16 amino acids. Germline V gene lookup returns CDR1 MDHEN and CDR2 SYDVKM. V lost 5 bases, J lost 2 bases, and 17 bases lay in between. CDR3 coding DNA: TGTGCCAGCAGTCCCTTTCTAACGAGATCCACAGATACGCAGTATTTT. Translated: CASSPFLTRSTDTQYF.

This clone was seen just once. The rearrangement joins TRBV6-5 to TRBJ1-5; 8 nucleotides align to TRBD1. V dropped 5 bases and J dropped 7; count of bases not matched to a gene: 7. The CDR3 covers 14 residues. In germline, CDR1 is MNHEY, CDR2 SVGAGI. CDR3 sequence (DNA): TGTGCCAGCAGTCCCGGACAGGGTGGACAGCCCCAGCATTTT. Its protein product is CASSPGQGGQPQHF.

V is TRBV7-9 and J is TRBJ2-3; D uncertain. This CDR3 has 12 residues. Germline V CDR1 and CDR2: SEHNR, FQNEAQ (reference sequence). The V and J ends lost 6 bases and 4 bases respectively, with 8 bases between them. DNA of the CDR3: TGTGCCAGCAGGCCGGTCTCAGATACGCAGTATTTT. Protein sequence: CASRPVSDTQYF.

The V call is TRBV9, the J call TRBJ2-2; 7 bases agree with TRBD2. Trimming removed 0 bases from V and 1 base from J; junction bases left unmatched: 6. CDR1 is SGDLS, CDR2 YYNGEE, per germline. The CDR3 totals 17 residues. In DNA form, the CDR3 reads TGTGCCAGCAGCGTAGAGGGTGGGAGGGAGAACACCGGGGAGCTGTTTTTT. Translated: CASSVEGGRENTGELFF.

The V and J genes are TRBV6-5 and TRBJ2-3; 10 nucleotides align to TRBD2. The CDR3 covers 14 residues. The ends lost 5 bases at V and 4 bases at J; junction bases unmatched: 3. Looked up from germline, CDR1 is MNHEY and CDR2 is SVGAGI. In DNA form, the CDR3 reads TGTGCCAGCAGTCTAGCGGGGGTGGCAGATACGCAGTATTTT. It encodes CASSLAGVADTQYF.

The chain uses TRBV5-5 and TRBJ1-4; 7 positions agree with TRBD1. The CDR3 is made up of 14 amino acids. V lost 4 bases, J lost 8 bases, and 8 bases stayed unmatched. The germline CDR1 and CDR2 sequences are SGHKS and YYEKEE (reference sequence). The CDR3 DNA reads TGTGCCAGCAGCCGGGACAGCGCTTCGGAAAAACTGTTTTTT. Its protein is CASSRDSASEKLFF.

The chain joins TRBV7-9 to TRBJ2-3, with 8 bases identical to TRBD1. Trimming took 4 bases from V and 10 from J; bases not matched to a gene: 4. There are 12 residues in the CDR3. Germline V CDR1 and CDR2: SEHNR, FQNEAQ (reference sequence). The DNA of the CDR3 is TGTGCCAGCAGCTCAGGGACAGGTGCGCAGTATTTT. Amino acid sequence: CASSSGTGAQYF.

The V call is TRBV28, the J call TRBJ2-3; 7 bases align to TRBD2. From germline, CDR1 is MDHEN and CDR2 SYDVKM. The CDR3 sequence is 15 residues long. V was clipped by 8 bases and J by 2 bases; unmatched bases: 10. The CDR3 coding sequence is TGTGCCAGCCAACTCGGGGGGAGTTACACAGATACGCAGTATTTT. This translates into CASQLGGSYTDTQYF.

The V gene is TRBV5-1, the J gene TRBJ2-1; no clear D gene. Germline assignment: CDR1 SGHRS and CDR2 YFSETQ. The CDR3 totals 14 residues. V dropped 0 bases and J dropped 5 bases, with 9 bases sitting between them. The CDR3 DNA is TGCGCCAGCAGCTTGGACACCCAAAACAATGAGCAGTTCTTC. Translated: CASSLDTQNNEQFF.

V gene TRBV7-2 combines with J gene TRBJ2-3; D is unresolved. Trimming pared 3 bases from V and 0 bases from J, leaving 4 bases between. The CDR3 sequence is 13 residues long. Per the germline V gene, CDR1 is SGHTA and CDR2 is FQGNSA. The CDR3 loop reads CASSFISTDTQYF. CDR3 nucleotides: TGTGCCAGCAGCTTCATCAGCACAGATACGCAGTATTTT. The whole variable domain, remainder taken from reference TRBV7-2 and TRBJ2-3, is GAGVSQSPSNKVTEKGKDVELRCDPISGHTALYWYRQSLGQGLEFLIYFQGNSAPDKSGLPSDRFSAERTGGSVSTLTIQRTQQEDSAVYLCASSFISTDTQYFGPGTRLTVL.

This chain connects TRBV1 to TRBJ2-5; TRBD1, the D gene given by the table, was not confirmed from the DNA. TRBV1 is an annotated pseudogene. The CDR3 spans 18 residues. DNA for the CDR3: TGCACCAGCAGCCAAGATAGGGGTGGGCCAGGTCACCAAGAGACCCAGTACTTC. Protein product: CTSSQDRGGPGHQETQYF.

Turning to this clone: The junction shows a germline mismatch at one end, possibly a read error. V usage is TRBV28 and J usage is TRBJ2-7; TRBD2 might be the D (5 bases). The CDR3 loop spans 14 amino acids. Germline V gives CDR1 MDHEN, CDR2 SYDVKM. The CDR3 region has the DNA TGTGCCAGCAGTCCCTTTACCCGGGATGGAATTCGGGACTTC. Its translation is CASSPFTRDGIRDF. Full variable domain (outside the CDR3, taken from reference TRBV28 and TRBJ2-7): DVKVTQSSRYLVKRTGEKVFLECVQDMDHENMFWYRQDPGLGLRLIYFSYDVKMKEKGDIPEGYSVSREKKERFSLILESASTNQTSMYLCASSPFTRDGIRDFGPGTRLTVT.

Written as DNA, the CDR3 is TGCGCCAGCAGCTTGGGAGGACTAGCGGGAGGGCAGAATGAGCAGTTCTTC. Encoded protein: CASSLGGLAGGQNEQFF. J is TRBJ2-1 and V is TRBV5-1; TRBD2 aligns across 15 bases. The CDR3 is made up of 17 amino acids. V dropped 0 bases and J dropped 7; count of bases not matched to a gene: 5. The germline CDR1 and CDR2 sequences are SGHRS and YFSETQ. Using reference TRBV5-1 and TRBJ2-1 for the parts outside the CDR3, the full variable domain is KAGVTQTPRYLIKTRGQQVTLSCSPISGHRSVSWYQQTPGQGLQFLFEYFSETQRNKGNFPGRFSGRQFSNSRSEMNVSTLELGDSALYLCASSLGGLAGGQNEQFFGPGTRLTVL.

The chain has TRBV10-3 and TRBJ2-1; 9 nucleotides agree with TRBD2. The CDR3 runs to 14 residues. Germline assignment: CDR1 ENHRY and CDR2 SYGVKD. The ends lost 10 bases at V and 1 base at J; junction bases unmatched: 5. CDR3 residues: CATLAGASYNEQFF. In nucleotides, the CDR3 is TGTGCCACCTTAGCGGGAGCTTCCTACAATGAGCAGTTCTTC.

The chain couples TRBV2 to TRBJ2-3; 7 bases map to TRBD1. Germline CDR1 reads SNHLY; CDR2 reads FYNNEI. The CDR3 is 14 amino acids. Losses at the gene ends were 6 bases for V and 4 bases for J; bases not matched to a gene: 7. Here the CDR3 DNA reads TGTGCCAGCAGCAGACAGGGTGTTGCAGATACGCAGTATTTT. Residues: CASSRQGVADTQYF.

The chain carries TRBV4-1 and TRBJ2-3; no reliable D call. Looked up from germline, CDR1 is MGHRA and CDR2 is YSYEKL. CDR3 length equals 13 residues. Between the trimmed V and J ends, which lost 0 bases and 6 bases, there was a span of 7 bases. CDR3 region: CASSQEYSDTQYF. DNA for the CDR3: TGCGCCAGCAGCCAAGAATACTCCGATACGCAGTATTTT.